The clone carrying this T cell receptor (beta chain) was picked up a small number of times. No antigen is known for it. Calling Graves' hyperthyroidism stable meant ophthalmopathy did not progress within 18 months. These data come from a study of T cells in Graves' hyperthyroidism and ophthalmopathy. Notes on the study in general: Ophthalmopathy and stable hyperthyroidism were separated by a 13 V-J model.

It was RNA transcripts that yielded the amplified TCR beta CDR3 regions. TCR CDR3 regions were first amplified by RT-PCR with HTBI primers. MiXCR, applied by TCRdb to the multiplex PCR reads, yields one record per CDR3 protein. The sample has 540,000 or so distinct CDR3 sequences; approximately 14% are singletons. Germline V gene sequence: CDR1 ENHRY, CDR2 SYGVKD. Trimming removed 0 bases at V and 3 bases at J, with 14 bases between. This CDR3 has 16 amino acids. Source material: blood. The chain employs TRBV10-3 and TRBJ1-2, with D maybe TRBD1 (5 bases). The sequence was obtained from a woman aged 25 to 39 with Graves' hyperthyroidism. CDR3 sequence: CAISESYEGRDYGYTF. The CDR3 bases are TGTGCCATCAGTGAGTCTTACGAGGGGCGTGACTATGGCTACACCTTC.